This T cell receptor (beta chain) was observed in a study of T cell changes during pregnancy in multiple sclerosis. Repertoires were generated with immunoSEQ multiplex PCR, while TCRdb's copy carries only in-frame clones and drops some. The profile shows around 34,000 clones, about nine tenths of them singletons. Source: CD8+ T cells from peripheral blood mononuclear cells, taken before pregnancy. This receptor was taken from a female donor with multiple sclerosis, enrolled in a pregnancy study.

The DNA for the CDR3 is TGTGCCAGTAGTACGGGACAGGGGAAATACGAGCAGTACTTC. Translated, it gives CASSTGQGKYEQYF. V and J are TRBV19 and TRBJ2-7; TRBD1 aligns across 10 bases. The ends lost 4 bases at V and 4 bases at J; junction bases unmatched: 4. Germline CDR1 reads LNHDA; CDR2 reads SQIVND (reference sequence). CDR3 length equals 14 residues.